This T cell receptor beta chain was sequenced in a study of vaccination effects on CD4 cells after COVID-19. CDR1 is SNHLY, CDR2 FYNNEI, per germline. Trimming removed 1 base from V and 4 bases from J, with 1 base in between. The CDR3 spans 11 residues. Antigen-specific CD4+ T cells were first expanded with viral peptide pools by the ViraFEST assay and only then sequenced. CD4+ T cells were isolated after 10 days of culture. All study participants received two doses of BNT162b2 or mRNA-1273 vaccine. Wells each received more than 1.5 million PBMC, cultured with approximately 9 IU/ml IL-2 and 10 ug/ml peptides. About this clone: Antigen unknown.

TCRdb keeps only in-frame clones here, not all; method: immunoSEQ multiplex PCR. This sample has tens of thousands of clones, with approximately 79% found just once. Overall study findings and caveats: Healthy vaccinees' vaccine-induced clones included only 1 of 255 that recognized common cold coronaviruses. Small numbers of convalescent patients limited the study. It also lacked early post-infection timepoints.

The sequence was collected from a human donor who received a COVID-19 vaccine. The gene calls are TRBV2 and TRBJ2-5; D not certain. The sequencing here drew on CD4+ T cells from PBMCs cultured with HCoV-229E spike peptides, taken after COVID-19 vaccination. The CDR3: CASSEGETQYF. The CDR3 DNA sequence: TGTGCCAGCAGTGAAGGAGAGACCCAGTACTTC. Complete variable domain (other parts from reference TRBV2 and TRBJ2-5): EPEVTQTPSHQVTQMGQEVILRCVPISNHLYFYWYRQILGQKVEFLVSFYNNEISEKSEIFDDQFSVERPDGSNFTLKIRSTKLEDSAMYFCASSEGETQYFGPGTRLLVL.